Below, 18 T cell receptor beta chains from the same sample are listed, as sequenced in a study of blood T cell repertoires in COVID-19. Only in-frame clones appear in the TCRdb table, and some are missing; sequencing was by immunoSEQ multiplex PCR. Of 210,000 or so clones listed, 84% were seen once; the top ten hold approximately 19%. The sample taken for sequencing was peripheral blood. Every receptor here comes from a human donor in a cohort sampled during active COVID-19.

V gene TRBV11-2 combines with J gene TRBJ2-3, with D unclear. V lost 4 bases and J 4 bases, leaving 9 bases between the germline ends. Germline V gives CDR1 SGHAT, CDR2 FQNNGV. The CDR3 sequence is 13 residues long. Here the CDR3 reads CASSSAEADTQYF. The CDR3 coding sequence is TGTGCCAGCAGCTCGGCGGAAGCAGATACGCAGTATTTT.

This chain uses TRBV11-2 with TRBJ1-1; D is ambiguous. Trimming cost V 4 bases and J 6 bases, with 12 bases left between them. The CDR3 covers 13 residues. Germline V gene lookup returns CDR1 SGHAT and CDR2 FQNNGV. Here the CDR3 reads CASSYMADSEAFF. In DNA, the CDR3 is TGTGCCAGCAGCTACATGGCCGACTCTGAAGCTTTCTTT. Complete variable domain (other parts from reference TRBV11-2 and TRBJ1-1): EAGVAQSPRYKIIEKRQSVAFWCNPISGHATLYWYQQILGQGPKLLIQFQNNGVVDDSQLPKDRFSAERLKGVDSTLKIQPAKLEDSAVYLCASSYMADSEAFFGQGTRLTVV.

The chain joins TRBV19 to TRBJ1-4; D remains ambiguous. In germline, CDR1 is LNHDA, CDR2 SQIVND (reference sequence). The germline V and J ends were trimmed by 1 base and 8 bases, with 11 bases remaining between them. The CDR3 loop spans 14 amino acids. The CDR3 protein is CASSIAGNQEKLFF. CDR3 nucleotide sequence: TGTGCCAGTAGTATAGCGGGGAACCAGGAAAAACTGTTTTTT.

The V gene is TRBV5-1, the J gene TRBJ1-1; TRBD1 might be the D (6 bases). Trimming stripped 4 bases from V and 4 bases from J, with 14 bases between. Per the germline V gene, CDR1 is SGHRS and CDR2 is YFSETQ. The CDR3 has 14 amino acids. In DNA form, the CDR3 reads TGCGCCAGCAGCATACAGGGATTGAGCACTGAAGCTTTCTTT. As protein: CASSIQGLSTEAFF. The whole variable domain, filled in from reference TRBV5-1 and TRBJ1-1, reads KAGVTQTPRYLIKTRGQQVTLSCSPISGHRSVSWYQQTPGQGLQFLFEYFSETQRNKGNFPGRFSGRQFSNSRSEMNVSTLELGDSALYLCASSIQGLSTEAFFGQGTRLTVV.

DNA of the CDR3: TGTGCCAGCAGCTTAAGACGGGGAACAAAGGGTGAGCAGTTCTTC. Its protein is CASSLRRGTKGEQFF. The V call is TRBV7-9, the J call TRBJ2-1; D possibly corresponds to TRBD2 (5 bases). V lost 2 bases to trimming and J lost 9 bases, with 17 bases between them. The CDR3 is 15 amino acids. Germline V gene sequence: CDR1 SEHNR, CDR2 FQNEAQ (reference sequence).

The V gene is TRBV27, the J gene TRBJ2-4; unclear D gene. The CDR3 spans 17 residues. The ends were cut back, 5 bases at V and 0 bases at J, with 17 bases in the middle. CDR1 and CDR2 from the germline V gene are MNHEY and SMNVEV (reference sequence). CDR3 sequence: CASSLNIGAEAKNIQYF. The CDR3 DNA reads as TGTGCCAGCAGTCTAAACATCGGCGCGGAAGCCAAAAACATTCAGTACTTC.

This clone occurred a few times. The chain employs TRBV11-3 and TRBJ2-1; 7 bases fit TRBD1. CDR1 and CDR2 (germline): SGHNT, YENEEA. CDR3 length: 12 amino acids. V was pared by 5 bases and J by 10 bases, with 5 bases of the junction left unmatched. The CDR3 DNA sequence: TGTGCCAGCAGCCCCGGGACAGCGGAGCAGTTCTTC. Amino acids: CASSPGTAEQFF.

V is TRBV18 and J is TRBJ1-1; 10 bases map to TRBD1. The germline CDR1 and CDR2 sequences are KGHSH and LQKENI. V was pared by 2 bases and J by 0 bases, with 3 bases of the junction left unmatched. The CDR3 is 16 amino acids. CDR3 protein: CASSPGTGALNTEAFF. DNA for the CDR3: TGTGCCAGCTCACCAGGGACAGGGGCTCTGAACACTGAAGCTTTCTTT.

The V and J genes are TRBV15 and TRBJ2-3, with a weak D call TRBD1 (5 bases). Germline V gene sequence: CDR1 LNHNV, CDR2 YYDKDF (reference sequence). V shed 1 base and J shed 1 base, with 9 bases lying between them. The CDR3 is made up of 15 amino acids. CDR3 protein: CATSRGGAGTDTQYF. CDR3 sequence (DNA): TGTGCCACCAGCAGAGGGGGCGCCGGCACAGATACGCAGTATTTT.

This chain connects TRBV15 to TRBJ2-5; 7 nucleotides line up with TRBD2. The J segment lost 0 bases and the V segment lost 3 bases, leaving 4 bases of the junction unmatched. CDR3 size: 15 residues. From germline, CDR1 is LNHNV and CDR2 YYDKDF (reference sequence). In DNA, the CDR3 is TGTGCCACCAGCAGCATTAGCGGGTACCAAGAGACCCAGTACTTC. It encodes CATSSISGYQETQYF.

This clone was seen more than once but under ten times. In DNA, the CDR3 is TGCGCCAGCAGCCAACCTGAATCAGTAGCGGGAGAAAATGAGCAGTTCTTC. As protein: CASSQPESVAGENEQFF. The chain uses TRBV4-1 and TRBJ2-1, with 9 bases aligning to TRBD2. The length of the CDR3 is 17 residues. From germline, CDR1 is MGHRA and CDR2 YSYEKL. With 2 bases clipped from V and 7 bases from J, the junction kept 12 bases outside the gene matches.

Of note for this clone: This sample also contains other DNA sequences that code for the same CDR3. The rearrangement joins TRBV5-1 to TRBJ1-2; the D gene is possibly TRBD1 (6 bases). The CDR3 runs 13 residues. Per the germline V gene, CDR1 is SGHRS and CDR2 is YFSETQ. V lost 0 bases, J lost 7 bases, and 10 bases lay in between. The CDR3, as DNA: TGCGCCAGCAGCTTGGGGCAGGGGTCTGGCTACACCTTC. This sequence encodes CASSLGQGSGYTF.

This clone was counted once. The chain uses TRBV6-1 and TRBJ2-7; 9 bases match TRBD1. The CDR3 runs to 17 residues. After removal of 2 bases from V and 5 bases from J, the junction contained 13 bases not matched to a gene. Germline V CDR1 and CDR2: MNHNS, SASEGT. This CDR3 is CASSELISGTGYDEQYV. Written as DNA, the CDR3 is TGTGCCAGCAGTGAATTAATAAGCGGGACAGGGTACGACGAGCAGTACGTC.

The V call is TRBV6-2 or TRBV6-3, the J call TRBJ1-5; perhaps TRBD1 as D (6 bases). V was pared by 2 bases and J by 3 bases, with 8 bases between. This CDR3 has 14 amino acids. Germline loops: CDR1 MNHEY, CDR2 SVGEGT. This CDR3 is CASSYGGHNQPQHF. CDR3 nucleotide sequence: TGTGCCAGCAGTTACGGGGGCCACAATCAGCCCCAGCATTTT.

V usage is TRBV2 and J usage is TRBJ1-5; D gene uncertain. Germline CDR1 reads SNHLY; CDR2 reads FYNNEI. CDR3 length: 14 residues. V gave up 9 bases and J gave up 1 base, with 13 bases separating them. The CDR3 reads CASAVSGSNQPQHF. The DNA of the CDR3 is TGTGCCAGTGCGGTGTCGGGGAGCAATCAGCCCCAGCATTTT.

The rearrangement links TRBV6-1 to TRBJ2-5, with D possibly TRBD2 on 6 matching bases. Between the trimmed V and J ends, which lost 0 bases and 6 bases, there was a span of 14 bases. CDR1 and CDR2 from the germline V gene are MNHNS and SASEGT. The CDR3 is 15 amino acids. The CDR3 coding sequence is TGTGCCAGCAGTGAAGCTGGGGGACTTGGGCAGACCCAGTACTTC. Translation: CASSEAGGLGQTQYF.

V and J are TRBV5-1 and TRBJ2-7; the D is unclear. Trimming left V 3 bases short and J 2 bases short, with 15 bases between. The CDR3 has 15 residues. Germline V gives CDR1 SGHRS, CDR2 YFSETQ. CDR3 nucleotides: TGCGCCAGCAGCTCAGGCCCACGTAACCCCTACGAGCAGTACTTC. This codes for CASSSGPRNPYEQYF.

In this sample, this clone turned up many times. The genes are TRBV18 and TRBJ2-7, with D unclear. The germline CDR1 and CDR2 sequences are KGHSH and LQKENI. The CDR3 has 13 residues. V gave up 3 bases and J gave up 7 bases, with 13 bases separating them. The DNA of the CDR3 is TGTGCCAGCTCACCCTCTAGATCGGAAGAGCAGTACTTC. Translating gives CASSPSRSEEQYF. Variable domain in full (rest from reference TRBV18 and TRBJ2-7): NAGVMQNPRHLVRRRGQEARLRCSPMKGHSHVYWYRQLPEEGLKFMVYLQKENIIDESGMPKERFSAEFPKEGPSILRIQQVVRGDSAAYFCASSPSRSEEQYFGPGTRLTVT.